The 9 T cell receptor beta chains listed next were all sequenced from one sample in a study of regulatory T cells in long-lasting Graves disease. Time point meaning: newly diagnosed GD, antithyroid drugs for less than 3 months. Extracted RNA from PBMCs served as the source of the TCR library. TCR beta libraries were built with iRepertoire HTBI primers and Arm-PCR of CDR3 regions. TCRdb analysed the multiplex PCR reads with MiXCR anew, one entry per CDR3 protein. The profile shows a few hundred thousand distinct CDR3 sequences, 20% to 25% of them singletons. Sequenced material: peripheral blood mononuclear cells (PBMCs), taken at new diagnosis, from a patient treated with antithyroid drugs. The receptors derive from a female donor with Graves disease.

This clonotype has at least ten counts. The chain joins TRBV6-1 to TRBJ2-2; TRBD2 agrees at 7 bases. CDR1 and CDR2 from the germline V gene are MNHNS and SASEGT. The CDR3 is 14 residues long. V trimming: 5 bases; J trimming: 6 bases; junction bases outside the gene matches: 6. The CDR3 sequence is CASSLLAGAGELFF. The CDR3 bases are TGTGCCAGCAGTCTCCTCGCGGGAGCCGGGGAGCTGTTTTTT.

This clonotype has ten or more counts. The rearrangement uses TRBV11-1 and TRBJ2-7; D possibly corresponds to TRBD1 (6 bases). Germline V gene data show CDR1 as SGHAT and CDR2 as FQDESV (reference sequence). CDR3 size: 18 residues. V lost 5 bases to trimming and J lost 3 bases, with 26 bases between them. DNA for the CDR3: TGTGCCAGCAGCCGCTGGGGGCCGGGACACCACCTGGACTACGAGCAGTACTTC. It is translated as CASSRWGPGHHLDYEQYF.

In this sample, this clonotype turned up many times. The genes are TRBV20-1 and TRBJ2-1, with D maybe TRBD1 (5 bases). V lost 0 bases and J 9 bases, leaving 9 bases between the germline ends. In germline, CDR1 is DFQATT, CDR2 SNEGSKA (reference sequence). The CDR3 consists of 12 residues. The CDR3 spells CSARDQGPEQFF. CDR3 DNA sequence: TGCAGTGCTAGAGATCAGGGCCCTGAGCAGTTCTTC.

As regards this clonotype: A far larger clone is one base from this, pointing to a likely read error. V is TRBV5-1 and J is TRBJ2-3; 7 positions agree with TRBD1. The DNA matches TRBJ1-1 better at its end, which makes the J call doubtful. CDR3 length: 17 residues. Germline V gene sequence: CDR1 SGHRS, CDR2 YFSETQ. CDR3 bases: TGCGCCAGCAGCTTGGCTGGCACAGGGGCACAAACAGGTGAAGCTTTCTTT. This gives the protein CASSLAGTGAQTGEAFF.

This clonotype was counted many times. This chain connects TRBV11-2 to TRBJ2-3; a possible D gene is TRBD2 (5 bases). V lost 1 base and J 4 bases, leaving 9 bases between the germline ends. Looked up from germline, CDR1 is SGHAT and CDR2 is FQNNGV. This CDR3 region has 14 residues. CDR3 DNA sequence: TGTGCCAGCAGCTTAGGCGGGCCCTCAGATACGCAGTATTTT. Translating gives CASSLGGPSDTQYF.

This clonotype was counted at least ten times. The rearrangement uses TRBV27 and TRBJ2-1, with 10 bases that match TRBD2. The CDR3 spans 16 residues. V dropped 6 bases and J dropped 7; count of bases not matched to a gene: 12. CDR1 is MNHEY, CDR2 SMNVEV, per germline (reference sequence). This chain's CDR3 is CASSRTRSGRTNEQFF. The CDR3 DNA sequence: TGTGCCAGCAGCCGAACCCGTAGCGGGAGGACGAATGAGCAGTTCTTC.

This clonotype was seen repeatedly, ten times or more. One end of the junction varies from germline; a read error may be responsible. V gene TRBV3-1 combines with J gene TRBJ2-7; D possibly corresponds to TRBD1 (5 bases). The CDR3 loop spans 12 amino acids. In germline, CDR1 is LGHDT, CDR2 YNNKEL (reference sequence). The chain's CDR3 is CASSQTAYGQYF. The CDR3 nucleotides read TGTGCCAGCAGCCAGACAGCCTACGGGCAGTACTTC.

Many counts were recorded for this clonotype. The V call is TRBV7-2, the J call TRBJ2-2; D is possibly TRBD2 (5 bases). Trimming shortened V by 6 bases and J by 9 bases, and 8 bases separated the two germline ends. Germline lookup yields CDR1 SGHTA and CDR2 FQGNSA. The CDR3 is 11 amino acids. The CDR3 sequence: CASRTGRELFF. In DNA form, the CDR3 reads TGTGCCAGCAGAACGGGGAGGGAGCTGTTTTTT.

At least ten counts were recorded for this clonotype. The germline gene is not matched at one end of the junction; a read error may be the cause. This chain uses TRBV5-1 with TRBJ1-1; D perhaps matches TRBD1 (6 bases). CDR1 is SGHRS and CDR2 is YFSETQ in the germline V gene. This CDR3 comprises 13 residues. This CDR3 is CASSLQTGTEAFF. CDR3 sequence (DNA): TGTGCCAGCAGCCTCCAGACAGGCACTGAAGCTTTCTTT.